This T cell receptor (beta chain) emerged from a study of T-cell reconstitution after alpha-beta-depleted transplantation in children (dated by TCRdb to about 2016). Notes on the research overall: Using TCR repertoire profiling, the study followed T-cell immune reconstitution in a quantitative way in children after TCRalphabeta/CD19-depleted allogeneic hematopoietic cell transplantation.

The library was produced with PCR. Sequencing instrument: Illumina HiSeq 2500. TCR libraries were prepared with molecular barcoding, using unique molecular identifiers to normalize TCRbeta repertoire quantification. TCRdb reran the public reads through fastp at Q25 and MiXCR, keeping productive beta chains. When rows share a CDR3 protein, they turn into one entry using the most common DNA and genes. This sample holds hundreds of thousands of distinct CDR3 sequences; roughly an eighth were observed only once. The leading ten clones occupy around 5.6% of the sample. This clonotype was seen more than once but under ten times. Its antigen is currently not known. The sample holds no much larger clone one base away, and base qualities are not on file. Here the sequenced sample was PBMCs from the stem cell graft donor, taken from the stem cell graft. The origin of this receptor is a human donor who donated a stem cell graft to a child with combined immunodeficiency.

The CDR3 protein: CASSLLAGDSYEQYF. The nucleotide sequence is given as TGTGCCAGCAGCTTACTAGCGGGGGACTCCTACGAGCAGTACTTC. The chain is assembled from TRBV7-2 and TRBJ2-7; 10 central bases correspond to TRBD2. CDR1 and CDR2 are read off the germline V gene as SGHTA and FQGNSA. Trimming leaves V shorter by 2 bases and J shorter by 0 bases, with the junction holding 1 base beyond the gene matches. The CDR3 goes from the cysteine to the phenylalanine over 15 residues. Here the CDR3 DNA is all that survives: 45 bases in frame from base 1.